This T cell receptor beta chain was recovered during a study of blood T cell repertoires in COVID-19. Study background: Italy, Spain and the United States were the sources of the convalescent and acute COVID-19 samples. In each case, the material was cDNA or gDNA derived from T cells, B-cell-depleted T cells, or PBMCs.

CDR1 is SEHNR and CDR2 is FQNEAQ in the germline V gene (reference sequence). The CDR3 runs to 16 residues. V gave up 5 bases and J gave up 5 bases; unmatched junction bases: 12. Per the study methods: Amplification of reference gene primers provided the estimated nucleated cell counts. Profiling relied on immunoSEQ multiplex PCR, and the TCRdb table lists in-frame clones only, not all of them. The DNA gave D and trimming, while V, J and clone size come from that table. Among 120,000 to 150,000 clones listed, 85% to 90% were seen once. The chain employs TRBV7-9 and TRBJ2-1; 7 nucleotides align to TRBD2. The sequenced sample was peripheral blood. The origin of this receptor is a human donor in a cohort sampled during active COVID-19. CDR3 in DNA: TGTGCCAGCAGCGGGGGGACCGGGACTACTAACAATGAGCAGTTCTTC. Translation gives CASSGGTGTTNNEQFF.